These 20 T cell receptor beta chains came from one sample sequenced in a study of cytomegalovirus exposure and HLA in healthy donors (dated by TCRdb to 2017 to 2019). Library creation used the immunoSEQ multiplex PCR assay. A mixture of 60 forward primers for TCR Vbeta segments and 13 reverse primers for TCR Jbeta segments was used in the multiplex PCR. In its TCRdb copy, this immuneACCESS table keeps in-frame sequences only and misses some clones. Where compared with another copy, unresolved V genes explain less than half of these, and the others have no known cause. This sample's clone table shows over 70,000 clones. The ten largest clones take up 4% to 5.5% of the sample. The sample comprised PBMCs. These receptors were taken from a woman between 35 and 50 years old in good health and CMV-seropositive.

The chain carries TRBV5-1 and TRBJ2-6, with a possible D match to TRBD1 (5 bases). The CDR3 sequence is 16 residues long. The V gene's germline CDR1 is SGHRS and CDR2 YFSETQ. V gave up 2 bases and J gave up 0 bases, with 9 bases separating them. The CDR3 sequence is CASSFLTGSGANVLTF. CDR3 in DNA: TGCGCCAGCAGCTTCCTCACAGGCTCTGGGGCCAACGTCCTGACTTTC.

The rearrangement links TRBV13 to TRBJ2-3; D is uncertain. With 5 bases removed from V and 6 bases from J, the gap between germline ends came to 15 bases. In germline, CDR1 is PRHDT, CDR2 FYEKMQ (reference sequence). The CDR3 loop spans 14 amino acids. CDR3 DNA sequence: TGTGCCAGCAGCATACTGGGCCCAATGGATACGCAGTATTTT. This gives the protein CASSILGPMDTQYF.

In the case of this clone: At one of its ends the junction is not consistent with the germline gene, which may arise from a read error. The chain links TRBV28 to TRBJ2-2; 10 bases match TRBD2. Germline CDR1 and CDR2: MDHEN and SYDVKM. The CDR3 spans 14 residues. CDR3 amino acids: CASILAGGTGELFF. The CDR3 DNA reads TGTGCCAGCATTTTAGCGGGAGGAACCGGGGAGCTGTTTTTT.

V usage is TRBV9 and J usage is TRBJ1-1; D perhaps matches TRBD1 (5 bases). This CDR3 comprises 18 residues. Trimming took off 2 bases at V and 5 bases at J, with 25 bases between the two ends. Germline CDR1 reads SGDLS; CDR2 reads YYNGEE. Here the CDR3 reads CASSVWGVPIGSGTEAFF. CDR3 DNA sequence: TGTGCCAGCAGCGTTTGGGGGGTACCAATAGGTTCGGGAACTGAAGCTTTCTTT.

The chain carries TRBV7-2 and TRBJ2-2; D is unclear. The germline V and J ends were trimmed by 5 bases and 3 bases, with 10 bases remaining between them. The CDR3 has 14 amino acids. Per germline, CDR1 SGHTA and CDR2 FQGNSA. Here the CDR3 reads CASSPRLDTGELFF. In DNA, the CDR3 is TGTGCCAGCAGCCCCCGACTTGACACCGGGGAGCTGTTTTTT.

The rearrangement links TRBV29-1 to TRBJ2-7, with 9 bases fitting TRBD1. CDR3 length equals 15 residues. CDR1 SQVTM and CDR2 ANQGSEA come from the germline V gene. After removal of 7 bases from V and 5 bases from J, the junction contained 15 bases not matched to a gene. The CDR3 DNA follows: TGCAGCGCAGGTTGGGGAGGGACAGGGATTCACGAGCAGTACTTC. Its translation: CSAGWGGTGIHEQYF.

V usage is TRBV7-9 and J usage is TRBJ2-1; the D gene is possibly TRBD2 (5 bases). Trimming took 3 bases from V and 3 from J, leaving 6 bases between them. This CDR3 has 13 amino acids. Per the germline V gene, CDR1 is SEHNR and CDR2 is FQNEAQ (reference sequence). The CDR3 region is CASSFGDYNEQFF. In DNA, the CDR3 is TGTGCCAGCAGCTTCGGGGACTACAATGAGCAGTTCTTC.

The CDR3: CATSRKLAGVTDTQYF. The CDR3 DNA sequence: TGTGCCACCAGCAGAAAACTAGCGGGGGTAACAGATACGCAGTATTTT. The rearrangement links TRBV15 to TRBJ2-3, with TRBD2 matching over 11 bases. The CDR3 consists of 16 residues. After removal of 2 bases from V and 3 bases from J, the junction contained 4 bases not matched to a gene. The germline V gene encodes CDR1 LNHNV and CDR2 YYDKDF (reference sequence).

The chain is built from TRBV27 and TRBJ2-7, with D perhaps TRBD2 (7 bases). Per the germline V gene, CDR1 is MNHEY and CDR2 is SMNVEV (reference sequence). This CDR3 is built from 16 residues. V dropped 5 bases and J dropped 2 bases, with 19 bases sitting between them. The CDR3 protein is CASSRGRGGRAYEQYF. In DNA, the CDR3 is TGTGCCAGCAGTCGGGGGCGCGGGGGACGTGCCTACGAGCAGTACTTC.

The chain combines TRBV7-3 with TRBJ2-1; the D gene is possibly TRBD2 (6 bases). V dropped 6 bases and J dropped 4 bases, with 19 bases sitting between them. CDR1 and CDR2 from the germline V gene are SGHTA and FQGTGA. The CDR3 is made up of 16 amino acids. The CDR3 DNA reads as TGTGCCAGCAGTCCCGGCGGGCGGGGCCGATACAATGAGCAGTTCTTC. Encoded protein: CASSPGGRGRYNEQFF.

The CDR3: CASSLLHGSSYEQYF. CDR3 nucleotide sequence: TGTGCCAGCAGCTTGCTGCACGGTAGCTCCTACGAGCAGTACTTC. The chain uses TRBV5-6 and TRBJ2-7; D uncertain. Germline V gives CDR1 SGHDT, CDR2 YYEEEE. Trimming took 1 base from V and 0 from J, leaving 11 bases between them. The CDR3 is made up of 15 amino acids.

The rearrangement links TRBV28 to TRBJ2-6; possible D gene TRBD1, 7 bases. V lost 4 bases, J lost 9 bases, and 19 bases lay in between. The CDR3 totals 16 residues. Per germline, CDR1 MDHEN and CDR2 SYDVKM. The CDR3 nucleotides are TGTGCCAGCAGTTCCGTTTACAGGGGACTGGGCAACGTCCTGACTTTC. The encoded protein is CASSSVYRGLGNVLTF. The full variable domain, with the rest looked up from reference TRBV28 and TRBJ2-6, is DVKVTQSSRYLVKRTGEKVFLECVQDMDHENMFWYRQDPGLGLRLIYFSYDVKMKEKGDIPEGYSVSREKKERFSLILESASTNQTSMYLCASSSVYRGLGNVLTFGAGSRLTVL.

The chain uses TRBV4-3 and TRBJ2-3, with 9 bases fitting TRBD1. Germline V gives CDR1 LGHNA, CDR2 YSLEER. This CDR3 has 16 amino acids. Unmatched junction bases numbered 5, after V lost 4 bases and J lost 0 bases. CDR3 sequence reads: CASSRGDRVSTDTQYF. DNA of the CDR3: TGCGCCAGCAGCCGAGGGGACAGGGTCAGCACAGATACGCAGTATTTT.

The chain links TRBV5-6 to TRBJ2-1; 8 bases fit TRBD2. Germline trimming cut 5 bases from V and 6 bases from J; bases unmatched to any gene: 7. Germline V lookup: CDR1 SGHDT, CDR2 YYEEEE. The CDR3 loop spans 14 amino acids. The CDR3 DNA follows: TGTGCCAGCAGTGGACTAGCAAGGGCCAATGAGCAGTTCTTC. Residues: CASSGLARANEQFF. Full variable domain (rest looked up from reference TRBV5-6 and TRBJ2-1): DAGVTQSPTHLIKTRGQQVTLRCSPKSGHDTVSWYQQALGQGPQFIFQYYEEEERQRGNFPDRFSGHQFPNYSSELNVNALLLGDSALYLCASSGLARANEQFFGPGTRLTVL.

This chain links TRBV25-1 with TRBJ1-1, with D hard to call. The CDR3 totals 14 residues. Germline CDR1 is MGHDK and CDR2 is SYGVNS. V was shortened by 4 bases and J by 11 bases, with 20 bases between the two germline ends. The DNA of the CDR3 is TGTGCCAGCAGTGTCTCAGCTTCTGGCTCGGGGGCTTTCTTT. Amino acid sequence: CASSVSASGSGAFF. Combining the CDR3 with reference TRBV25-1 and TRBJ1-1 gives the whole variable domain EADIYQTPRYLVIGTGKKITLECSQTMGHDKMYWYQQDPGMELHLIHYSYGVNSTEKGDLSSESTVSRIRTEHFPLTLESARPSHTSQYLCASSVSASGSGAFFGQGTRLTVV.

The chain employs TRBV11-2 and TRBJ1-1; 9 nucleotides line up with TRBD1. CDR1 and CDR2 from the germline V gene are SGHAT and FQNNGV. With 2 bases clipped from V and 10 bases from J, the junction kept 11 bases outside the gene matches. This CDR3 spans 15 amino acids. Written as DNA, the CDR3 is TGTGCCAGCAGCTTAATGGGAAGGGGGACAGGGTTAGCTTTCTTT. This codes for CASSLMGRGTGLAFF.

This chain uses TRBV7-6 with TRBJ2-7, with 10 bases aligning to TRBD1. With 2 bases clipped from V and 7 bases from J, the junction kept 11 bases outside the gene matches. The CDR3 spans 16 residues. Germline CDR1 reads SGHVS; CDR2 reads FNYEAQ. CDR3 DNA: TGTGCCAGCAGCTTATACGGGACAGGGGCCCCTGGGGAGCAGTACTTC. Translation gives CASSLYGTGAPGEQYF.

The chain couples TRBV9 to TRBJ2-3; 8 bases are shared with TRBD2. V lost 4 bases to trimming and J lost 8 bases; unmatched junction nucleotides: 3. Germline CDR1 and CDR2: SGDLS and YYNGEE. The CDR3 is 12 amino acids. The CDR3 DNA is TGTGCCAGCAGCTCTCTAGCGGGTACGCAGTATTTT. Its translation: CASSSLAGTQYF.

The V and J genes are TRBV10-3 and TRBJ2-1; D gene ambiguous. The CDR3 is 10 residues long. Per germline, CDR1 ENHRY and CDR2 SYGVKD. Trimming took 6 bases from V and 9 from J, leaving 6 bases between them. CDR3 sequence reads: CAIRDTEQFF. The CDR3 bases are TGTGCCATCAGAGACACTGAGCAGTTCTTC.

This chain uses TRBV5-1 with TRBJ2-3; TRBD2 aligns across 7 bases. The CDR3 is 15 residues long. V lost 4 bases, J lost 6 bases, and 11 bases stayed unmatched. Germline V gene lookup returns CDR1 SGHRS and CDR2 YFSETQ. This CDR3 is CASSRDWGGTDTQYF. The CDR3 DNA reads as TGCGCCAGCAGCCGGGATTGGGGGGGAACCGATACGCAGTATTTT.